Below, one T cell receptor (beta chain) is given with its context. Antigen: not known. These data are taken from a study of T-cell reconstitution after alpha-beta-depleted transplantation in children. Findings and limits, study-wide: Among T cells one year after transplant, newly produced cells accounted for most counts and diversity. Alpha-beta T cells about two months after transplant reportedly derived from several hundred expanded graft clones. Some patients showed high day-60 TCRbeta diversity, which derived from surviving recipient T cells and thymic progenitors.

V shed 4 bases and J 0 bases; nucleotides not matched to a gene: 3. CDR3 length: 17 residues. Germline lookup yields CDR1 SNHLY and CDR2 FYNNEI. TCRbeta library preparation incorporated unique molecular identifiers. TCRdb fed the PCR reads into MiXCR, producing one record per CDR3 protein. The table includes fewer than 1 million distinct CDR3 sequences, about 16% detected once. The gene calls are TRBV2 and TRBJ2-6; TRBD1 aligns across 10 bases. The sample here was PBMCs, mostly from graft donor cells, taken 360 days after TCRalphabeta/CD19-depleted stem cell transplant. The TCR was taken from a male patient younger than 18 who had a stem cell transplant for acute lymphoblastic leukemia, so the T cells may come from the graft donor. CDR3 region: CASSGGTGASGANVLTF. DNA of the CDR3: TGTGCCAGCAGTGGTGGGACAGGGGCCTCTGGGGCCAACGTCCTGACTTTC. The entire variable domain, with the rest obtained from reference TRBV2 and TRBJ2-6, is as follows: EPEVTQTPSHQVTQMGQEVILRCVPISNHLYFYWYRQILGQKVEFLVSFYNNEISEKSEIFDDQFSVERPDGSNFTLKIRSTKLEDSAMYFCASSGGTGASGANVLTFGAGSRLTVL.